This record concerns one T cell receptor beta chain sequence. Profiling relied on immunoSEQ multiplex PCR, and the TCRdb table lists in-frame clones only, not all of them. The data hold 75,000 to 100,000 clones, with 85% to 95% observed a single time. The data originate from a study of T cell responses to AZD1222 COVID-19 vaccine. This CDR3 comprises 15 residues. V shed 0 bases and J 8 bases; nucleotides not matched to a gene: 7. CDR1 is SGDLS and CDR2 is YYNGEE in the germline V gene. The chain joins TRBV9 to TRBJ1-4, with 7 bases identical to TRBD1. The material sequenced was peripheral blood, taken on day 0 of AZD1222 vaccination. The receptor comes from an adult in good health. The CDR3 coding sequence is TGTGCCAGCAGCGTAGAAGGGGGCCGTATCGAAAAACTGTTTTTT. Encoded protein: CASSVEGGRIEKLFF.